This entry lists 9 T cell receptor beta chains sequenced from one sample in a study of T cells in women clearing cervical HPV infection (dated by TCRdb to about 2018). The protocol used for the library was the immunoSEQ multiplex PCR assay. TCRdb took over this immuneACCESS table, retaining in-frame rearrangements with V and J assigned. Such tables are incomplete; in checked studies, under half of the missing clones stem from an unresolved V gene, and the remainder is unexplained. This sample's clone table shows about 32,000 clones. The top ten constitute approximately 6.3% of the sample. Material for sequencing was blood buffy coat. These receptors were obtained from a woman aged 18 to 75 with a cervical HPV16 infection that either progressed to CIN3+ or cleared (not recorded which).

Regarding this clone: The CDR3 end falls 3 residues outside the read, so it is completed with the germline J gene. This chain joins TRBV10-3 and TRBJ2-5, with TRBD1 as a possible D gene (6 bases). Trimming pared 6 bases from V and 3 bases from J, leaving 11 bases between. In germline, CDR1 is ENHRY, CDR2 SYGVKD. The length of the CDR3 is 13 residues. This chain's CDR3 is CAISRQEEETQYF. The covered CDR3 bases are TGTGCCATCAGCCGACAGGAGGAAGAGACC.

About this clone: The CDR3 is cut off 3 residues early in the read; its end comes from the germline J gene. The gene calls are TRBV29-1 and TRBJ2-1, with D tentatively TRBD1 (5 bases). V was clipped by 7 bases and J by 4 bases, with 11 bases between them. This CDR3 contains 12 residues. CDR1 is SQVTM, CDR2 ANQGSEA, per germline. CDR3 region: CSAVTDYNEQFF. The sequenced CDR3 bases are TGCAGCGCCGTGACAGATTACAATGAG.

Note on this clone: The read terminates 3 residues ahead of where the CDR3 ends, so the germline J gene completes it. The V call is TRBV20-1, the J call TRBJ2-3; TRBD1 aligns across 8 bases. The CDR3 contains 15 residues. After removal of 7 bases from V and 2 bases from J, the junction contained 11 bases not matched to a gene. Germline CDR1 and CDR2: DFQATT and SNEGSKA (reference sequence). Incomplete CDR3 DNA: TGCAGTGTCCGGACAGGGTTTCTCAACACAGATACG. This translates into CSVRTGFLNTDT. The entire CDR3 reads CSVRTGFLNTDTQYF.

CDR3 amino acids: CASSSDRGKYEQYF. CDR3 DNA (partial): TGTGCCAGCAGCTCGGACAGGGGGAAATACGAG. The rearrangement joins TRBV7-9 to TRBJ2-7, with 10 bases lining up with TRBD1. The read halts 3 residues ahead of the CDR3 end, with the missing end drawn from the germline J gene. Germline V gene sequence: CDR1 SEHNR, CDR2 FQNEAQ (reference sequence). The CDR3 length is 14 residues. The V and J ends lost 4 bases and 4 bases, in that order; junction bases with no gene match: 4.

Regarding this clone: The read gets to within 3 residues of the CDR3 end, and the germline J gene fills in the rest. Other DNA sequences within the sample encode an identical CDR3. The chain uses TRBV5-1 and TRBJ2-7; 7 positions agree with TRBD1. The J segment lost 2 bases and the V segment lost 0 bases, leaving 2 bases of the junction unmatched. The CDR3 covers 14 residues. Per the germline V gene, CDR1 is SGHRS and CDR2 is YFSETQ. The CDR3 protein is CASSLGQGPYEQYF. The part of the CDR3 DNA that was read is TGCGCCAGCAGCTTGGGACAGGGTCCCTACGAG. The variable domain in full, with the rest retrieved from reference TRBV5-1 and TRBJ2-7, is KAGVTQTPRYLIKTRGQQVTLSCSPISGHRSVSWYQQTPGQGLQFLFEYFSETQRNKGNFPGRFSGRQFSNSRSEMNVSTLELGDSALYLCASSLGQGPYEQYFGPGTRLTVT.

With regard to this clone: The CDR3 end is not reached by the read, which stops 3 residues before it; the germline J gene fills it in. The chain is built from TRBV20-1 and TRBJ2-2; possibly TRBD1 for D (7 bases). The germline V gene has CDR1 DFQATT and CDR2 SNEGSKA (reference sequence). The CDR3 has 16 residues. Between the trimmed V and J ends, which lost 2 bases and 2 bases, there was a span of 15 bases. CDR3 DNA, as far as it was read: TGCAGTGCTAGAAAGGGGGCGGGGATCAACACCGGGGAG. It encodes CSARKGAGINTGE. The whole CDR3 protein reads CSARKGAGINTGELFF.

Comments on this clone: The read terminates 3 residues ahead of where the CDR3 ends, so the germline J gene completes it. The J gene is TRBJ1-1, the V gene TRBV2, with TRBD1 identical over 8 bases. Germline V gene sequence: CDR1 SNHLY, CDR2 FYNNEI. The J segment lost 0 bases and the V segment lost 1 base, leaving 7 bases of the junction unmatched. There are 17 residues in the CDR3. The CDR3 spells CASSEGQGAAMNTEAFF. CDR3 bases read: TGTGCCAGCAGTGAAGGGCAGGGGGCCGCTATGAACACTGAA. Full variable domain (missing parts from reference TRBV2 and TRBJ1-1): EPEVTQTPSHQVTQMGQEVILRCVPISNHLYFYWYRQILGQKVEFLVSFYNNEISEKSEIFDDQFSVERPDGSNFTLKIRSTKLEDSAMYFCASSEGQGAAMNTEAFFGQGTRLTVV.

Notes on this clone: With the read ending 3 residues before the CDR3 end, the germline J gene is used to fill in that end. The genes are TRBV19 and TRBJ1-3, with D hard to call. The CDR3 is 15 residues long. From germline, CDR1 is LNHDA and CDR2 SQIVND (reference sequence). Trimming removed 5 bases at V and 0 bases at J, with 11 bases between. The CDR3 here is CASSQKAYSGNTIYF. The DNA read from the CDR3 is TGTGCCAGTAGTCAAAAAGCGTACTCTGGAAACACC. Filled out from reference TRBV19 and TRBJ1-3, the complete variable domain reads DGGITQSPKYLFRKEGQNVTLSCEQNLNHDAMYWYRQDPGQGLRLIYYSQIVNDFQKGDIAEGYSVSREKKESFPLTVTSAQKNPTAFYLCASSQKAYSGNTIYFGEGSWLTVV.

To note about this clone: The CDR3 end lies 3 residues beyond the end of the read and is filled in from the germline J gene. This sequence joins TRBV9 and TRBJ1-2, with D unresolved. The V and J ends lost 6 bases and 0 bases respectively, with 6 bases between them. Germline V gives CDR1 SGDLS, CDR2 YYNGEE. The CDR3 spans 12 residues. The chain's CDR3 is CASKQANYGYTF. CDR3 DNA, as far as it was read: TGTGCCAGCAAGCAGGCTAACTATGGC.